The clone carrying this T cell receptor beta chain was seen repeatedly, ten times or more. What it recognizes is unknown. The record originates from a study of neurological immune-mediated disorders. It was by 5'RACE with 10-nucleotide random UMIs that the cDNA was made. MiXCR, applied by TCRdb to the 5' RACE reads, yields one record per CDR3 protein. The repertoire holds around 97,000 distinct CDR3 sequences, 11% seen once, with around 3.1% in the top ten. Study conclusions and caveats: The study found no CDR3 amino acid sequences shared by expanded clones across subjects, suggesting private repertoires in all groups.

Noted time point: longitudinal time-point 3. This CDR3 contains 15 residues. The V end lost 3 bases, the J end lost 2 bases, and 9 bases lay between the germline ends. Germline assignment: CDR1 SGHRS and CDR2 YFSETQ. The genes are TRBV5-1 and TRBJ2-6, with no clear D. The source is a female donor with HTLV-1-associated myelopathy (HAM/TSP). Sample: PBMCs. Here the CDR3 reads CASSSQVAGANVLTF. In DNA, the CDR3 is TGCGCCAGCAGCTCTCAGGTCGCTGGGGCCAACGTCCTGACTTTC.